These 7 T cell receptor beta chains were sequenced from one sample in a study of blood T cell repertoires in COVID-19. This table comes from immunoSEQ multiplex PCR, and its TCRdb copy is limited to in-frame clones, with some not included. The table shows some 80,000 clones, with around 87% occurring only once. Material: peripheral blood. Every receptor here comes from a man older than 75 with active or convalescent COVID-19.

The V and J genes are TRBV9 and TRBJ2-1, with 14 bases identical to TRBD2. After removal of 3 bases from V and 0 bases from J, the junction contained 2 bases not matched to a gene. The CDR3 spans 17 residues. The germline V gene encodes CDR1 SGDLS and CDR2 YYNGEE. This chain's CDR3 is CASSAGTSGSSYNEQFF. DNA for the CDR3: TGTGCCAGCAGCGCCGGGACTAGCGGGAGCTCCTACAATGAGCAGTTCTTC. The whole variable domain, remainder taken from reference TRBV9 and TRBJ2-1, is DSGVTQTPKHLITATGQRVTLRCSPRSGDLSVYWYQQSLDQGLQFLIQYYNGEERAKGNILERFSAQQFPDLHSELNLSSLELGDSALYFCASSAGTSGSSYNEQFFGPGTRLTVL.

The gene calls are TRBV6-1 and TRBJ1-4, with 8 positions matching TRBD1. J gave up 0 bases and V 4 bases, and 10 bases lay outside the gene matches. Germline CDR1 reads MNHNS; CDR2 reads SASEGT. This CDR3 has 18 residues. CDR3 sequence: CASSGDRDRWATNEKLFF. The CDR3 DNA follows: TGTGCCAGCAGTGGCGACCGGGACAGGTGGGCAACTAATGAAAAACTGTTTTTT.

The rearrangement uses TRBV4-1 and TRBJ1-1; TRBD1 agrees at 8 bases. CDR3 length equals 15 residues. Germline lookup yields CDR1 MGHRA and CDR2 YSYEKL. V dropped 7 bases and J dropped 1; count of bases not matched to a gene: 8. In nucleotides, the CDR3 is TGCGCCAGCACCTTAACAGGACAGGGGAACACTGAAGCTTTCTTT. Translated: CASTLTGQGNTEAFF.

The rearrangement links TRBV7-9 to TRBJ2-1; D gene uncertain. This CDR3 is built from 15 residues. V dropped 0 bases and J dropped 9 bases, with 15 bases sitting between them. CDR1 is SEHNR, CDR2 FQNEAQ, per germline (reference sequence). Written as DNA, the CDR3 is TGTGCCAGCAGCTTAGCGGTTTCCGGGTCCGTTGAGCAGTTCTTC. Translation gives CASSLAVSGSVEQFF.

This clone was observed a handful of times. V usage is TRBV28 and J usage is TRBJ1-4; weak D call: TRBD1 (5 bases). Germline V gives CDR1 MDHEN, CDR2 SYDVKM. The CDR3 is 15 amino acids. Trimming removed 7 bases at V and 7 bases at J, with 19 bases between. CDR3 region: CASTTSGKGVEKLFF. The DNA for the CDR3 is TGTGCCAGCACAACTTCGGGCAAAGGGGTTGAAAAACTGTTTTTT.

This clone was seen once. The rearrangement links TRBV3-1 (or the pseudogene TRBV3-2) to TRBJ1-2, with D unresolved. Looked up from germline, CDR1 is LGHDT and CDR2 is YNNKEL (reference sequence). The CDR3 has 13 residues. The ends were cut back, 5 bases at V and 1 base at J, with 8 bases in the middle. CDR3 in DNA: TGTGCCAGCAGCTCGGACTTTAACTATGGCTACACCTTC. This encodes CASSSDFNYGYTF.

The gene calls are TRBV9 and TRBJ2-3; 8 bases line up with TRBD1. Unmatched junction bases numbered 3, after V lost 0 bases and J lost 3 bases. In germline, CDR1 is SGDLS, CDR2 YYNGEE. This CDR3 is 15 amino acids long. The CDR3 DNA is TGTGCCAGCAGCGTAGGACAGGGGCGTACAGATACGCAGTATTTT. Its translation: CASSVGQGRTDTQYF.